Each of the 20 T cell receptor beta chains below was sequenced from the same sample in a study of shared clonotypes between healthy human individuals. TCRdb keeps only in-frame clones here, not all; method: immunoSEQ multiplex PCR. Among about 190,000 clones listed, around 63% were seen once. The sequenced sample consisted of memory CD4+ T cells sorted from blood. Subset in this sample: CD45RA-negative fraction. These receptors were collected from a man younger than 45 in good health.

The rearrangement links TRBV5-3 to TRBJ2-7, with 10 bases that match TRBD2. Being an ORF, TRBV5-3 has a function that is uncertain. CDR3 size: 17 residues. Trimming removed 4 bases from V and 1 base from J; junction bases left unmatched: 11. The DNA for the CDR3 is TGTGCCAGAAGCCCCCTTTTACTAGCGGGGATTTCCTACGAGCAGTACTTC. Translated, it gives CARSPLLLAGISYEQYF.

The V and J genes are TRBV6-5 and TRBJ2-3; either TRBD1 or TRBD2 may supply D (5 bases each). V dropped 7 bases and J dropped 1 base, with 15 bases sitting between them. This CDR3 is 15 amino acids long. Germline CDR1 is MNHEY and CDR2 is SVGAGI. The CDR3: CASNLRDPRTDTQYF. Here the CDR3 DNA reads TGTGCCAGCAACCTCCGGGACCCCCGCACAGATACGCAGTATTTT.

The CDR3 DNA sequence: TGCAGCGTTGAGACTAGCGGGGTCTCTGAGCAGTACTTC. Protein product: CSVETSGVSEQYF. V gene TRBV29-1 combines with J gene TRBJ2-7; 11 bases match TRBD2. Germline assignment: CDR1 SQVTM and CDR2 ANQGSEA. The CDR3 is made up of 13 amino acids. J gave up 7 bases and V 3 bases, and 5 bases lay outside the gene matches.

CDR3 region: CASSFWDRGYEQYF. The CDR3 DNA is TGTGCCAGCAGCTTTTGGGACAGGGGATACGAGCAGTACTTC. The chain joins TRBV5-4 to TRBJ2-7; 10 bases match TRBD1. The ends lost 2 bases at V and 4 bases at J; junction bases unmatched: 3. The V gene's germline CDR1 is SGHNT and CDR2 YYREEE (reference sequence). The CDR3 covers 14 residues.

The chain recombines TRBV5-6 with TRBJ2-7, with D perhaps TRBD1 (6 bases). V was shortened by 3 bases and J by 4 bases, with 20 bases between the two germline ends. Germline V gives CDR1 SGHDT, CDR2 YYEEEE. The CDR3 extends over 16 amino acids. The CDR3 sequence: CASSSLHREPKYEQYF. The CDR3 bases are TGTGCCAGCAGCTCGCTCCACAGGGAACCGAAGTACGAGCAGTACTTC. The full variable domain, completed using reference TRBV5-6 and TRBJ2-7, is DAGVTQSPTHLIKTRGQQVTLRCSPKSGHDTVSWYQQALGQGPQFIFQYYEEEERQRGNFPDRFSGHQFPNYSSELNVNALLLGDSALYLCASSSLHREPKYEQYFGPGTRLTVT.

This chain connects TRBV9 to TRBJ2-7; TRBD2 aligns across 14 bases. There are 16 residues in the CDR3. The germline V gene has CDR1 SGDLS and CDR2 YYNGEE. The V and J ends lost 0 bases and 3 bases, in that order; junction bases with no gene match: 2. CDR3 DNA: TGTGCCAGCAGCGTAGACGGGACTAGCGGGAGCTACGAGCAGTACTTC. It encodes CASSVDGTSGSYEQYF.

This clone was counted a single time. The V call is TRBV19, the J call TRBJ2-1, with TRBD2 as a possible D gene (5 bases). Trimming removed 6 bases at V and 4 bases at J, with 16 bases between. Germline V gene sequence: CDR1 LNHDA, CDR2 SQIVND (reference sequence). The CDR3 has 15 amino acids. The CDR3 DNA follows: TGTGCCAGTAGAGGCCCCGGACTGCCATACAATGAGCAGTTCTTC. Protein: CASRGPGLPYNEQFF.

The chain uses TRBV25-1 and TRBJ2-5; 7 bases agree with TRBD2. Trimming removed 5 bases from V and 3 bases from J; junction bases left unmatched: 12. Germline CDR1 is MGHDK and CDR2 is SYGVNS. The CDR3 runs to 16 residues. Here the CDR3 reads CASSPPGLLSEETQYF. CDR3 nucleotide sequence: TGTGCCAGCAGTCCGCCGGGACTATTAAGTGAAGAGACCCAGTACTTC.

This rearrangement joins TRBV7-9 to TRBJ2-1; unclear D gene. The germline V gene encodes CDR1 SEHNR and CDR2 FQNEAQ (reference sequence). The V end was cut by 5 bases, the J end by 8 bases, with 4 bases between. The CDR3 spans 10 residues. CDR3 protein: CASSRDEQFF. DNA of the CDR3: TGTGCCAGCAGCAGGGATGAGCAGTTCTTC.

V usage is TRBV7-9 and J usage is TRBJ2-2; no firm D call. The V gene's germline CDR1 is SEHNR and CDR2 FQNEAQ (reference sequence). This CDR3 spans 12 amino acids. V lost 2 bases and J lost 8, with 6 bases in between. CDR3 in amino acids: CASSLPWGELFF. Here the CDR3 DNA reads TGTGCCAGCAGCTTACCCTGGGGGGAGCTGTTTTTT.

To note about this clone: Possible read error: a much larger clone is one base away. Different DNA sequences within this sample yield the same CDR3. The chain joins TRBV5-5 to TRBJ1-2; 9 bases fit TRBD1. CDR1 and CDR2 (germline): SGHKS, YYEKEE (reference sequence). The CDR3 is 15 amino acids. V dropped 2 bases and J dropped 7; count of bases not matched to a gene: 9. CDR3 nucleotides: TGTGCCAGCAGCTTAACAGGGGGCTTGGCGGGTGGCTACACCTTC. It is translated as CASSLTGGLAGGYTF.

The V and J genes are TRBV29-1 and TRBJ1-3, with D possibly TRBD1 on 6 matching bases. Trimming pared 0 bases from V and 4 bases from J, leaving 16 bases between. This CDR3 comprises 16 residues. Per germline, CDR1 SQVTM and CDR2 ANQGSEA. CDR3 amino acids: CSVEEQGTASGNTIYF. The DNA of the CDR3 is TGCAGCGTTGAAGAGCAGGGGACCGCATCAGGAAACACCATATATTTT.

V is TRBV6-5 and J is TRBJ1-1; the D gene is possibly TRBD1 (6 bases). CDR1 and CDR2 from the germline V gene are MNHEY and SVGAGI. V lost 7 bases, J lost 6 bases, and 15 bases lay in between. The CDR3 contains 13 residues. In nucleotides, the CDR3 is TGTGCCAGCACCCCTGGGGGGGGCTCTGAAGCTTTCTTT. Protein product: CASTPGGGSEAFF.

A note on this clone: A read error may be the cause here, since a much bigger clone is one base away. The gene calls are TRBV7-2 and TRBJ2-7; TRBD2 agrees at 7 bases. This CDR3 has 18 amino acids. CDR1 is SGHTA, CDR2 FQGNSA, per germline. Trimming cost V 4 bases and J 6 bases; bases outside gene matches: 21. The CDR3 protein is CASSSATSPTLAGVEQYF. Here the CDR3 DNA reads TGTGCCAGCAGCTCCGCAACCTCCCCAACCCTGGCGGGAGTCGAGCAGTACTTC.

The chain links TRBV5-1 to TRBJ2-1, with D uncertain. In germline, CDR1 is SGHRS, CDR2 YFSETQ. The CDR3 runs to 13 residues. V dropped 2 bases and J dropped 4 bases, with 7 bases sitting between them. CDR3 loop: CASSLPQYNEQFF. The CDR3 DNA sequence: TGCGCCAGCAGCTTACCCCAGTACAATGAGCAGTTCTTC.

In this sample, this clone turned up a few times. This chain uses TRBV7-3 with TRBJ1-1; tentatively, D is TRBD1 (5 bases). This CDR3 is 13 amino acids long. Trimming pared 7 bases from V and 3 bases from J, leaving 12 bases between. Germline V gene sequence: CDR1 SGHTA, CDR2 FQGTGA. The CDR3 reads CASNQGVDTEAFF. CDR3 DNA sequence: TGTGCCAGCAACCAGGGAGTAGACACTGAAGCTTTCTTT.

The chain carries TRBV20-1 and TRBJ2-5, with a weak D call TRBD1 (5 bases). Germline V lookup: CDR1 DFQATT, CDR2 SNEGSKA (reference sequence). V shed 3 bases and J shed 5 bases, with 7 bases lying between them. This CDR3 contains 11 residues. The CDR3 coding sequence is TGCAGTGCTAGGAACAGGGAGACCCAGTACTTC. The encoded protein is CSARNRETQYF.

There are a few counts of this clone. The chain couples TRBV18 to TRBJ2-3; TRBD2 matches at 13 bases. This CDR3 is 16 amino acids long. Trimming cost V 5 bases and J 5 bases; bases outside gene matches: 7. Germline-derived CDR1 and CDR2 are KGHSH and LQKENI. Here the CDR3 DNA reads TGTGCCAGCTCATCTACTAGCGGGAGGGCCGGAGATACGCAGTATTTT. Its protein product is CASSSTSGRAGDTQYF.

The rearrangement joins TRBV7-9 to TRBJ1-2; D remains ambiguous. This CDR3 region has 14 residues. Between the trimmed V and J ends, which lost 3 bases and 10 bases, there was a span of 18 bases. Germline values: CDR1 SEHNR, CDR2 FQNEAQ (reference sequence). The CDR3 DNA reads TGTGCCAGCAGCTTCGGGCAGTTCGTATGGTACTACACCTTC. This codes for CASSFGQFVWYYTF.

V gene TRBV7-2 combines with J gene TRBJ1-4; 10 bases match TRBD1. The CDR3 contains 14 residues. V trimming: 5 bases; J trimming: 7 bases; junction bases outside the gene matches: 4. The germline V gene encodes CDR1 SGHTA and CDR2 FQGNSA. The CDR3 reads CASSPGQGSEKLFF. CDR3 coding DNA: TGTGCCAGCAGCCCGGGACAGGGGAGTGAAAAACTGTTTTTT.